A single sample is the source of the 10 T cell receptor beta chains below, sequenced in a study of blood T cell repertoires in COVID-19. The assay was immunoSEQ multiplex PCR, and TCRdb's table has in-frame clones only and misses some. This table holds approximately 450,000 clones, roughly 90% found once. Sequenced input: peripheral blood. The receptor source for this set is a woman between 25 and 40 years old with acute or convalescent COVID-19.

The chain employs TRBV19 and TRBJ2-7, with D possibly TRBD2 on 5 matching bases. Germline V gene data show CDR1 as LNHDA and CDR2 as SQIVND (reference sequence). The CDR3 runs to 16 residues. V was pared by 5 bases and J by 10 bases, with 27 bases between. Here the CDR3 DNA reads TGTGCCAGTAGTCGCTCCAGCGTGGTCGGCGGGTCACTACAGTACTTC. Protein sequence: CASSRSSVVGGSLQYF. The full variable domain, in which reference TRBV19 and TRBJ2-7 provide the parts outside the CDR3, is DGGITQSPKYLFRKEGQNVTLSCEQNLNHDAMYWYRQDPGQGLRLIYYSQIVNDFQKGDIAEGYSVSREKKESFPLTVTSAQKNPTAFYLCASSRSSVVGGSLQYFGPGTRLTVT.

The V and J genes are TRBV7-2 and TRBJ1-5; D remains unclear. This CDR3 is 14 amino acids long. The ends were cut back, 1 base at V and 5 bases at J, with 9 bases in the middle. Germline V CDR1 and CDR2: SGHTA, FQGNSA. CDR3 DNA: TGTGCCAGCAGCTTAGATGGGAGATATCAGCCCCAGCATTTT. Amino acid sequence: CASSLDGRYQPQHF. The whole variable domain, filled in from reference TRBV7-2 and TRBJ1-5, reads GAGVSQSPSNKVTEKGKDVELRCDPISGHTALYWYRQSLGQGLEFLIYFQGNSAPDKSGLPSDRFSAERTGGSVSTLTIQRTQQEDSAVYLCASSLDGRYQPQHFGDGTRLSIL.

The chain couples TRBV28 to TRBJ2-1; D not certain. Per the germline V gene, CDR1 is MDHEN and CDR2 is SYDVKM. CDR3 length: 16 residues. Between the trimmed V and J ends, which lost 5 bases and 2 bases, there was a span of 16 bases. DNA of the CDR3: TGTGCCAGCAGTCGAGGTCCAGTACAACCCTACAATGAGCAGTTCTTC. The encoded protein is CASSRGPVQPYNEQFF. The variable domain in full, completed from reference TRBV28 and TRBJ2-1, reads DVKVTQSSRYLVKRTGEKVFLECVQDMDHENMFWYRQDPGLGLRLIYFSYDVKMKEKGDIPEGYSVSREKKERFSLILESASTNQTSMYLCASSRGPVQPYNEQFFGPGTRLTVL.

The CDR3 DNA is TGCAGCGTTGAAGATCCGGAGGACTATGGCTACACCTTC. This encodes CSVEDPEDYGYTF. This chain joins TRBV29-1 and TRBJ1-2; unclear D gene. CDR3 length: 13 residues. V was cut by 0 bases and J by 3 bases, with 8 bases left in between. CDR1 SQVTM and CDR2 ANQGSEA come from the germline V gene.

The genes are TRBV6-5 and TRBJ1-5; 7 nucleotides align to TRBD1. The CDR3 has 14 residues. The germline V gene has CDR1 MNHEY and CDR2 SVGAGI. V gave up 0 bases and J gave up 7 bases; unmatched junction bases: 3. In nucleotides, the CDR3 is TGTGCCAGCAGTTACTCAGGGGGCGGGCAGCCCCAGCATTTT. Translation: CASSYSGGGQPQHF.

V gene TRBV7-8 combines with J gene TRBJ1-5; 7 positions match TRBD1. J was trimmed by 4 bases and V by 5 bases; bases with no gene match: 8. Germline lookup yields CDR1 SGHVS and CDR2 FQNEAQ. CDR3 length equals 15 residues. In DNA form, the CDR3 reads TGTGCCAGCAGCCCAGGGACAGCCACTAATCAGCCCCAGCATTTT. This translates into CASSPGTATNQPQHF.

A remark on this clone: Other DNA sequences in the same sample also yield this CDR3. DNA of the CDR3: TGTGCCTGGAGTCTAGGACAGGGCAATCAGCCCCAGCATTTT. Translation: CAWSLGQGNQPQHF. V usage is TRBV30 and J usage is TRBJ1-5; the match to TRBD1 covers 7 bases. This CDR3 spans 14 amino acids. Trimming at V came to 2 bases and at J to 2 bases, leaving 3 bases not matched to a gene. Germline-derived CDR1 and CDR2 are GTSNPN and SVGIG (reference sequence).

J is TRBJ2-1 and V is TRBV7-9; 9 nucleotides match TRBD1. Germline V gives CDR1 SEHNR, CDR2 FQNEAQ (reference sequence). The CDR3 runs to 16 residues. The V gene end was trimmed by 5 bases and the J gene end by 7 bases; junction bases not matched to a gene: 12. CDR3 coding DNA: TGTGCCAGCAGCCGCCTAATCGGACAGGGGAGAAATGAGCAGTTCTTC. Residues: CASSRLIGQGRNEQFF.

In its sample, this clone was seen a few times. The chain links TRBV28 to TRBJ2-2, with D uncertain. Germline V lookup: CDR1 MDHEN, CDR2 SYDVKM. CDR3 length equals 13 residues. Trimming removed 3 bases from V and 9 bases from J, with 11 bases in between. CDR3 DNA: TGTGCCAGCAGTTTGCCAGAATTAAGGGAGCTGTTTTTT. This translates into CASSLPELRELFF.

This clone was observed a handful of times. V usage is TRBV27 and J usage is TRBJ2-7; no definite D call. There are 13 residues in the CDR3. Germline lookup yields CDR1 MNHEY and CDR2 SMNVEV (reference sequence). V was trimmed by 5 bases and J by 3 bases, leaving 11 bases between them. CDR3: CASSPHPGYEQYF. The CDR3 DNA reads TGTGCCAGCAGTCCTCACCCAGGCTACGAGCAGTACTTC.